This is a list of T cell receptor beta chains from one sample in a study of blood T cell repertoires in COVID-19. Clones were sequenced by immunoSEQ multiplex PCR, and TCRdb holds only the in-frame ones, with some missing. The sample consists of 230,000 or so clones, roughly nine tenths of them appearing once. The sequencing sample was made of PBMCs or T cells enriched from blood (not recorded which). Every receptor here comes from a woman in her twenties or thirties who had recovered from COVID-19. Each CDR3 is given with its conserved first and last residue. Each record gives: J gene, clone size, V gene, D gene, CDR3 DNA, CDR3 protein. D genes are given only for firm matches. Part of the rows lack a size; the others show once, few, many or a class for expanded clones.

j_call: TRBJ2-7; clone_size: few; v_call: TRBV19; d_call: .; cdr3_nt: TGTGCCGGACTATCCGAGCAGTACTTC; cdr3_aa: CAGLSEQYF
j_call: TRBJ1-2; clone_size: .; v_call: TRBV2; d_call: .; cdr3_nt: TGTGCCAGCCCCGGGGACAAGGACAGCAGCAACTATGGCTACACCTTC; cdr3_aa: CASPGDKDSSNYGYTF
j_call: TRBJ2-2; clone_size: .; v_call: TRBV29-1; d_call: .; cdr3_nt: TGCAGCGTTGCGTTAGTTGGGGGCGCGACCGGGGAGCTGTTTTTT; cdr3_aa: CSVALVGGATGELFF
j_call: TRBJ2-1; clone_size: .; v_call: TRBV4-3; d_call: .; cdr3_nt: TGCGCCAGCAGCCCTGAATCTACGGGTGCGGAGGACAATGAGCAGTTCTTC; cdr3_aa: CASSPESTGAEDNEQFF
j_call: TRBJ2-1; clone_size: .; v_call: TRBV29-1; d_call: TRBD2; cdr3_nt: TGCAGCGTTGTGGCTAGCGGGGGTTACAATGAGCAGTTCTTC; cdr3_aa: CSVVASGGYNEQFF
j_call: TRBJ1-6; clone_size: .; v_call: TRBV19; d_call: .; cdr3_nt: TGTGCCAGTAGTCGGGGGTGGACGCAAACTTCCTATAATTCACCCCTCCACTTT; cdr3_aa: CASSRGWTQTSYNSPLHF
j_call: TRBJ2-1; clone_size: .; v_call: TRBV5-1; d_call: .; cdr3_nt: TGCGCCAGCAGCTTCGCTACGCCTCGAGAGCAGTTCTTC; cdr3_aa: CASSFATPREQFF
j_call: TRBJ2-1; clone_size: once; v_call: TRBV4-1; d_call: .; cdr3_nt: TGCGCCAGCAGCCAAGCCGTAGGGGACAATGAGCAGTTCTTC; cdr3_aa: CASSQAVGDNEQFF
j_call: TRBJ2-7; clone_size: once; v_call: TRBV6-5; d_call: TRBD1; cdr3_nt: TGTGCCAGCAGTTACGCCGGGACAGGATCCTACGAGCAGTACTTC; cdr3_aa: CASSYAGTGSYEQYF
j_call: TRBJ2-7; clone_size: .; v_call: TRBV29-1; d_call: TRBD1; cdr3_nt: TGCAGCGTTCTAACCCGTGACAGGGCCTACGAGCAGTACTTC; cdr3_aa: CSVLTRDRAYEQYF
j_call: TRBJ2-5; clone_size: .; v_call: TRBV13; d_call: TRBD1; cdr3_nt: TGTGCCAGCAGTCCACCCGGGACAGAGCGAGAGACCCAGTACTTC; cdr3_aa: CASSPPGTERETQYF
j_call: TRBJ1-2; clone_size: .; v_call: TRBV7-2; d_call: .; cdr3_nt: TGTGCCAGCAGCTTTGGACCTACAGGTAGCTATGGCTACACCTTC; cdr3_aa: CASSFGPTGSYGYTF
j_call: TRBJ1-2; clone_size: .; v_call: TRBV6-5; d_call: .; cdr3_nt: TGTGCCAGCAGACTTTCGGGACAAATTAACTATGGCTACACCTTC; cdr3_aa: CASRLSGQINYGYTF
j_call: TRBJ1-1; clone_size: .; v_call: TRBV13; d_call: TRBD1; cdr3_nt: TGTGCCAGCAGCGCGACAGGGAGTGAAGAAGTTGTGAACACTGAAGCTTTCTTT; cdr3_aa: CASSATGSEEVVNTEAFF
j_call: TRBJ2-1; clone_size: .; v_call: TRBV4-1; d_call: .; cdr3_nt: TGCGCCAGCAGCCAACTAACAGGCCCGCTAAACAATGAGCAGTTCTTC; cdr3_aa: CASSQLTGPLNNEQFF
j_call: TRBJ2-3; clone_size: .; v_call: TRBV19; d_call: TRBD1; cdr3_nt: TGTGCCAGTAGTGTACAGGGGGCTCCAGATACGCAGTATTTT; cdr3_aa: CASSVQGAPDTQYF
j_call: TRBJ1-2; clone_size: .; v_call: TRBV3-1/TRBV3-2; d_call: .; cdr3_nt: TGTGCCAGCAGCCAAGAAGCTGGGCCCAACTATGGCTACACCTTC; cdr3_aa: CASSQEAGPNYGYTF
j_call: TRBJ1-3; clone_size: .; v_call: TRBV6-1; d_call: .; cdr3_nt: TGTGCCAGCAGTGACAGGGTGGAAGGAAACACCATATATTTT; cdr3_aa: CASSDRVEGNTIYF
j_call: TRBJ1-2; clone_size: few; v_call: TRBV4-1; d_call: .; cdr3_nt: TGCGCCAGCGTCGGGATTCTCAAAGGAGGTGGCTACACCTTC; cdr3_aa: CASVGILKGGGYTF
j_call: TRBJ1-5; clone_size: few; v_call: TRBV4-2; d_call: .; cdr3_nt: TGTGCCAGCAGCCAAGAATATCGTACCGACGGGCAGCCCCAGCATTTT; cdr3_aa: CASSQEYRTDGQPQHF
j_call: TRBJ2-7; clone_size: .; v_call: TRBV18; d_call: TRBD1; cdr3_nt: TGTGCCAGCTCACCCACAGGGGCCGGCTACGAGCAGTACTTC; cdr3_aa: CASSPTGAGYEQYF
j_call: TRBJ2-7; clone_size: .; v_call: TRBV27; d_call: TRBD1; cdr3_nt: TGTGCCAGCAGTTTAGACAGGGGGCAGTACGAGCAGTACTTC; cdr3_aa: CASSLDRGQYEQYF
j_call: TRBJ2-7; clone_size: .; v_call: TRBV7-2; d_call: .; cdr3_nt: TGTGCCAGCAGCTCTGCCGGGGGTCCCTACGAGCAGTACTTC; cdr3_aa: CASSSAGGPYEQYF
j_call: TRBJ1-1; clone_size: .; v_call: TRBV18; d_call: .; cdr3_nt: TGTGCCAGCTCAGAACAGGGAAAGGTGCGCGCTTTCTTT; cdr3_aa: CASSEQGKVRAFF
j_call: TRBJ2-5; clone_size: few; v_call: TRBV7-8; d_call: .; cdr3_nt: TGTGCCAGCAGCTTAGACCGGTATTCAGGGGCGGAGACCCAGTACTTC; cdr3_aa: CASSLDRYSGAETQYF
j_call: TRBJ1-5; clone_size: .; v_call: TRBV7-9; d_call: .; cdr3_nt: TGTGCCAGCAGCTTAGGGCGGATTAGCAATCAGCCCCAGCATTTT; cdr3_aa: CASSLGRISNQPQHF
j_call: TRBJ1-1; clone_size: .; v_call: TRBV7-3; d_call: TRBD1; cdr3_nt: TGTGCCAGCAGCGGACAGGGAGAAGGTGAAGCTTTCTTT; cdr3_aa: CASSGQGEGEAFF
j_call: TRBJ1-1; clone_size: .; v_call: TRBV10-3; d_call: .; cdr3_nt: TGTGCCACCAACGACGGCAGGCCCCCGAACACTGAAGCTTTCTTT; cdr3_aa: CATNDGRPPNTEAFF
j_call: TRBJ1-1; clone_size: .; v_call: TRBV5-1; d_call: .; cdr3_nt: TGCGCCAGCAGCTTGTTGGGCTTGGGCACTGAAGCTTTCTTT; cdr3_aa: CASSLLGLGTEAFF
j_call: TRBJ1-6; clone_size: .; v_call: TRBV3-1/TRBV3-2; d_call: .; cdr3_nt: TGTGCCAGCAGCCAAGCGCGGGGGGTTGGTTCACCCCTCCACTTT; cdr3_aa: CASSQARGVGSPLHF
j_call: TRBJ2-5; clone_size: .; v_call: TRBV3-1/TRBV3-2; d_call: .; cdr3_nt: TGTGCCAGCAGCCCCCTGACAGGTTTGGGAGAGACCCAGTACTTC; cdr3_aa: CASSPLTGLGETQYF
j_call: TRBJ1-2; clone_size: .; v_call: TRBV15; d_call: .; cdr3_nt: TGTGCCACCAGCAGGGGCAAGGGGTACTATGGCTACACCTTC; cdr3_aa: CATSRGKGYYGYTF
j_call: TRBJ1-6; clone_size: once; v_call: TRBV19; d_call: TRBD1; cdr3_nt: TGTGCCAGTAGTGAGACCAATACAGGGGGTAATTCACCCCTCCACTTT; cdr3_aa: CASSETNTGGNSPLHF
j_call: TRBJ1-6; clone_size: .; v_call: TRBV11-2; d_call: .; cdr3_nt: TGTGCCAGCAGCCCAGTCCGTAATTCACCCCTCCACTTT; cdr3_aa: CASSPVRNSPLHF
j_call: TRBJ1-3; clone_size: .; v_call: TRBV5-1; d_call: .; cdr3_nt: TGCGCCAGCAGCTTGGAACCCCGGGACTCTGGAAACACCATATATTTT; cdr3_aa: CASSLEPRDSGNTIYF
j_call: TRBJ1-2; clone_size: once; v_call: TRBV5-6; d_call: .; cdr3_nt: TGTGCCAGCAGCTTGGGTGTAGGCACAGTTTATGGCTACACCTTC; cdr3_aa: CASSLGVGTVYGYTF
j_call: TRBJ1-1; clone_size: .; v_call: TRBV6-1; d_call: .; cdr3_nt: TGTGCCAGCAGTGATCTGTGGCAGAACACTGAAGCTTTCTTT; cdr3_aa: CASSDLWQNTEAFF
j_call: TRBJ2-1; clone_size: .; v_call: TRBV2; d_call: TRBD1; cdr3_nt: TGTGCCACGAGGCGGACAGGGTGGGACAATGAGCAGTTCTTC; cdr3_aa: CATRRTGWDNEQFF
j_call: TRBJ1-4; clone_size: once; v_call: TRBV13; d_call: TRBD1; cdr3_nt: TGTGCCAGCAGCCTCAGGGGGTCTGGTGAAAAACTGTTTTTT; cdr3_aa: CASSLRGSGEKLFF
j_call: TRBJ1-2; clone_size: .; v_call: TRBV7-8; d_call: TRBD1; cdr3_nt: TGTGCCAGCAGCGAACGGACAGGGTTTTGGAACTATGGCTACACCTTC; cdr3_aa: CASSERTGFWNYGYTF
j_call: TRBJ1-2; clone_size: .; v_call: TRBV19; d_call: TRBD1; cdr3_nt: TGTGCCAGTAGCCCGACGGCAGGGGGCTATGGCTACACCTTC; cdr3_aa: CASSPTAGGYGYTF
j_call: TRBJ1-2; clone_size: .; v_call: TRBV19; d_call: .; cdr3_nt: TGTGCCAGTAGTATCGGCAGGGCTAGTGGCTACACCTTC; cdr3_aa: CASSIGRASGYTF
j_call: TRBJ2-5; clone_size: .; v_call: TRBV6-2/TRBV6-3; d_call: TRBD2; cdr3_nt: TGTGCCAGCAGTTACGGCGGGACTAGCGGAGAGACCCAGTACTTC; cdr3_aa: CASSYGGTSGETQYF